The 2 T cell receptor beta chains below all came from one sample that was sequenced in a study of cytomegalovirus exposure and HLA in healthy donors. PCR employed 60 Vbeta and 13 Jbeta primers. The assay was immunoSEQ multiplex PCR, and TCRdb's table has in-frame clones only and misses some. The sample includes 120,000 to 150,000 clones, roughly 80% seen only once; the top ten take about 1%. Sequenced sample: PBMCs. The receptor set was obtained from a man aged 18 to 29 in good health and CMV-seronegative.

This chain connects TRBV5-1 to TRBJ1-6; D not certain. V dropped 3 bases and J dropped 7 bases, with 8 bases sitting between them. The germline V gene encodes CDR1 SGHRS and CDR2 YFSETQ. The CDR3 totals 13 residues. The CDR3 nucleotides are TGCGCCAGCAGCTCGGAGAGGAATTCACCCCTCCACTTT. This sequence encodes CASSSERNSPLHF.

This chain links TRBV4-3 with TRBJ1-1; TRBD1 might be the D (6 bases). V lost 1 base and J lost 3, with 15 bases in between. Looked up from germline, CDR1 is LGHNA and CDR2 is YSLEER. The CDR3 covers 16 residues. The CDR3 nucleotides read TGCGCCAGCAGCCAAGGGCGGCAGGGGTGGGACACTGAAGCTTTCTTT. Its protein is CASSQGRQGWDTEAFF.